The rows below give T cell receptor beta chains drawn from one sample of a study of blood T cell repertoires in COVID-19. Here immunoSEQ multiplex PCR was the method, and the copy in TCRdb shows in-frame clones only, minus some. The table includes around 270,000 clones, approximately 90% detected once. The specimen sequenced was peripheral blood. The source of these receptors is a man in his forties or fifties with acute or convalescent COVID-19. The CDR3 runs from the conserved cysteine through the conserved F or W. D genes are given only for firm matches. Rows may omit the clone size; those that give it use once, few, many or a size class.

j_call clone_size d_call v_call cdr3_aa cdr3_nt
TRBJ2-1 NA TRBD2 TRBV7-8 CASSFGIIAGAIYNEQFF TGTGCCAGCAGCTTTGGGATAATAGCGGGGGCCATTTACAATGAGCAGTTCTTC
TRBJ2-4 NA NA TRBV27 CASRFSSGRNIQYF TGTGCCAGCAGATTTTCCTCCGGGAGAAACATTCAGTACTTC
TRBJ2-7 once TRBD1 TRBV15 CATSRDRDRPYEQYF TGTGCCACCAGCAGGGACCGGGACAGGCCCTACGAGCAGTACTTC
TRBJ1-1 NA NA TRBV6-5 CASRPRGNTEAFF TGTGCCAGCAGACCTAGGGGGAACACTGAAGCTTTCTTT
TRBJ2-7 NA TRBD1 TRBV6-5 CASIDGTGGNYEQYF TGTGCCAGCATAGATGGAACAGGGGGCAACTACGAGCAGTACTTC
TRBJ1-1 NA TRBD1 TRBV2 CASSGDRGRSTEAFF TGTGCCAGCAGCGGGGACAGGGGGCGTTCCACTGAAGCTTTCTTT
TRBJ1-2 NA NA TRBV6-5 CASHPRVLFYGYTF TGTGCCAGCCACCCCAGGGTGCTTTTTTATGGCTACACCTTC
TRBJ1-2 once NA TRBV5-1 CASSFEGGYTF TGCGCCAGCAGTTTTGAGGGAGGCTACACCTTC
TRBJ1-1 NA TRBD1 TRBV2 CASSERDRETEAFF TGTGCCAGCAGTGAAAGGGACAGAGAAACTGAAGCTTTCTTT
TRBJ2-3 NA TRBD2 TRBV7-2 CASSLQAGGITDTQYF TGTGCCAGCAGCTTACAAGCGGGGGGGATCACAGATACGCAGTATTTT
TRBJ2-7 few NA TRBV6-6 CASRKEGTHEQYF TGTGCCAGCAGAAAAGAGGGAACCCACGAGCAGTACTTC
TRBJ1-2 NA NA TRBV29-1 CSLGEGVDYGYTF TGCAGCCTCGGGGAGGGGGTTGACTATGGCTACACCTTC
TRBJ2-5 once TRBD1 TRBV5-4 CASSPGQQETQYF TGTGCCAGCAGCCCGGGACAGCAAGAGACCCAGTACTTC
TRBJ1-5 NA TRBD1 TRBV5-1 CASSSGQLNEPQHF TGCGCCAGCAGCTCGGGACAGCTCAACGAGCCCCAGCATTTT
TRBJ2-2 NA TRBD1 TRBV7-9 CASSWTGVNTGELFF TGTGCCAGCAGTTGGACAGGGGTGAACACCGGGGAGCTGTTTTTT
TRBJ1-5 NA TRBD1 TRBV27 CAIPDRGHQPQHF TGTGCCATCCCGGACAGGGGCCATCAGCCCCAGCATTTT
TRBJ2-2 few TRBD1 TRBV30 CAWSTGGQDGELFF TGTGCCTGGAGTACAGGGGGGCAGGACGGGGAGCTGTTTTTT
TRBJ1-1 NA TRBD1 TRBV6-5 CASSFLKGAPAFF TGTGCCAGCAGTTTTCTAAAGGGGGCTCCCGCTTTCTTT
TRBJ1-2 NA TRBD1 TRBV28 CASSGDRTGDQRTLYSNYGYTF TGTGCCAGCAGTGGAGATCGGACAGGGGATCAGAGGACCCTTTACTCAAACTATGGCTACACCTTC
TRBJ2-1 NA TRBD2 TRBV9 CASSDGGFSYNEQFF TGTGCCAGCAGCGACGGGGGGTTCTCCTACAATGAGCAGTTCTTC
TRBJ2-7 few NA TRBV11-2 CASSSLGRTYEQYF TGTGCCAGCAGCTCCCTGGGGAGAACCTACGAGCAGTACTTC
TRBJ2-7 NA NA TRBV4-1 CASSQSSGARREQYF TGCGCCAGCAGCCAGAGTTCTGGGGCCCGGAGAGAGCAGTACTTC
TRBJ1-6 NA TRBD1 TRBV14 CASSLTGGLSPLHF TGTGCCAGCAGCCTGACAGGGGGCTTATCACCCCTCCACTTT
TRBJ1-2 NA NA TRBV11-2 CASSLGSGNGDGCTF TGTGCCAGCAGCTTAGGGTCAGGGAATGGGGATGGCTGCACCTTC
TRBJ2-3 NA NA TRBV19 CASTQSRGDTQYF TGTGCCAGTACCCAGTCCCGGGGAGATACGCAGTATTTT
TRBJ2-7 NA TRBD1 TRBV19 CASSFVVPDRGDYEQYF TGTGCCAGTAGTTTTGTCGTACCGGACAGGGGCGACTACGAGCAGTACTTC
TRBJ2-1 once NA TRBV11-3 CASSPPGSPYNEQFF TGTGCCAGCAGCCCCCCGGGTTCCCCCTACAATGAGCAGTTCTTC
TRBJ1-1 NA NA TRBV5-1 CASTYRVGYTEAFF TGCGCCAGCACCTACAGGGTCGGGTACACTGAAGCTTTCTTT
TRBJ1-5 NA NA TRBV5-6 CASSFSSNQPQHF TGTGCCAGCAGCTTTAGTAGCAATCAGCCCCAGCATTTT
TRBJ2-2 once TRBD1 TRBV11-2 CASSFRGQVYTGELFF TGTGCCAGCAGCTTTAGGGGACAGGTATACACCGGGGAGCTGTTTTTT
TRBJ2-1 NA NA TRBV27 CASSLVAGKEQFF TGTGCCAGCAGTTTGGTCGCAGGGAAGGAGCAGTTCTTC
TRBJ2-3 NA NA TRBV4-1 CASSQSLGVTDTQYF TGCGCCAGCAGCCAATCCTTAGGAGTCACAGATACGCAGTATTTT
TRBJ1-6 NA TRBD1 TRBV19 CASSPLPGTGLSPLHF TGTGCCAGTAGTCCCCTCCCCGGGACAGGGTTGTCACCCCTCCACTTT
TRBJ2-2 NA NA TRBV7-6 CASSLGAGGELFF TGTGCCAGCAGCTTAGGGGCAGGCGGGGAGCTGTTTTTT
TRBJ1-5 NA NA TRBV29-1 CSVADLGRPQHF TGCAGCGTTGCGGACCTGGGGAGGCCCCAGCATTTT
TRBJ2-1 NA NA TRBV11-2 CASSLDLANEQFF TGTGCCAGCAGCTTAGATCTGGCCAATGAGCAGTTCTTC
TRBJ1-2 few TRBD1 TRBV27 CASSLRPGQGAYGYTF TGTGCCAGCAGTTTAAGGCCGGGACAGGGGGCCTATGGCTACACCTTC
TRBJ2-7 NA NA TRBV19 CASSREGVQGQYF TGTGCCAGTAGTCGAGAGGGGGTCCAGGGGCAGTACTTC
TRBJ2-5 NA TRBD1 TRBV11-2 CASSAPGDRRETQYF TGTGCCAGCAGCGCGCCCGGGGACAGGAGGGAGACCCAGTACTTC
TRBJ1-2 NA NA TRBV19 CASSAQVYGYTF TGTGCCAGTAGTGCACAGGTATATGGCTACACCTTC
TRBJ1-1 NA NA TRBV27 CASSTRGGQNTEAFF TGTGCCAGCAGTACCCGCGGGGGCCAGAACACTGAAGCTTTCTTT
TRBJ2-3 NA NA TRBV30 CAWSVWGGTSTDTQYF TGTGCCTGGAGTGTATGGGGGGGCACGAGCACAGATACGCAGTATTTT
TRBJ2-3 NA NA TRBV12-3/TRBV12-4 CASSSIGVTQYF TGTGCCAGCAGTTCAATCGGGGTCACGCAGTATTTT
TRBJ2-2 NA NA TRBV6-6 CASSAGPSPGELFF TGTGCCAGCAGCGCGGGACCCAGCCCCGGGGAGCTGTTTTTT
TRBJ1-1 NA NA TRBV5-1 CASSPLTVNTEAFF TGCGCCAGCAGCCCCCTGACAGTGAACACTGAAGCTTTCTTT
TRBJ2-7 NA NA TRBV10-3 CAISPRTSAYEQYF TGTGCCATCAGTCCGAGGACAAGCGCCTACGAGCAGTACTTC
TRBJ2-3 NA TRBD1 TRBV10-1 CASSHPGTASEDTQYF TGCGCCAGCAGCCACCCGGGGACAGCAAGTGAAGATACGCAGTATTTT
TRBJ1-1 NA TRBD1 TRBV4-2 CASSQGDRAATEAFF TGTGCCAGCAGCCAAGGGGACAGGGCGGCCACTGAAGCTTTCTTT